Following are 6 T cell receptor beta chains from one sample sequenced in a study of T-cell memory formation after mild COVID-19. TCRdb used MiXCR to reprocess the 5' RACE reads, holding one entry per CDR3 protein. The sample has about 170,000 distinct CDR3 sequences, roughly 13% seen once. The material sequenced was PBMCs or a T cell subset sorted from them (not recorded which). The receptors derive from a young man who had mild COVID-19 (a few samples of this study predate the infection). Cell type and time point are not known.

A few counts support this clonotype. The chain employs TRBV3-1 and TRBJ2-3, with D hard to call. V lost 1 base, J lost 4 bases, and 6 bases lay in between. This CDR3 spans 13 amino acids. The germline V gene encodes CDR1 LGHDT and CDR2 YNNKEL (reference sequence). In DNA form, the CDR3 reads TGTGCCAGCAGCCAAGCCCCCCCAGATACGCAGTATTTT. This sequence encodes CASSQAPPDTQYF.

This clonotype was seen repeatedly, ten times or more. This chain connects TRBV27 to TRBJ2-1, with 9 nucleotides matching TRBD1. This CDR3 comprises 15 residues. Germline V gene lookup returns CDR1 MNHEY and CDR2 SMNVEV (reference sequence). V gave up 7 bases and J gave up 8 bases; unmatched junction bases: 12. The CDR3 DNA reads as TGTGCCAGCACCCTGGACCGGACAGGGGTAGATGAGCAGTTCTTC. The encoded protein is CASTLDRTGVDEQFF.

The table lists this clonotype with a few counts. J is TRBJ1-1 and V is TRBV27; D not certain. Germline lookup yields CDR1 MNHEY and CDR2 SMNVEV (reference sequence). The CDR3 sequence is 13 residues long. Trimming removed 3 bases from V and 1 base from J, with 6 bases in between. The CDR3 DNA reads TGTGCCAGCAGTTTTCAGAGGAACACTGAAGCTTTCTTT. Amino acids: CASSFQRNTEAFF.

This clonotype has a handful of counts. The CDR3 sequence is CASSPSQGYEQYV. Written as DNA, the CDR3 is TGTGCCAGCTCACCGAGTCAGGGGTACGAGCAGTACGTC. J is TRBJ2-7 and V is TRBV18, with D maybe TRBD1 (6 bases). In germline, CDR1 is KGHSH, CDR2 LQKENI. This CDR3 region has 13 residues. Trimming pared 3 bases from V and 4 bases from J, leaving 10 bases between.

The chain joins TRBV12-3 or TRBV12-4 to TRBJ1-2; TRBD1 is a possible D gene (5 bases). This CDR3 region has 13 residues. The V end lost 6 bases, the J end lost 3 bases, and 11 bases lay between the germline ends. In DNA, the CDR3 is TGTGCCAGCAGCCAATCACAGGACTATGGCTACACCTTC. Protein product: CASSQSQDYGYTF.

This chain uses TRBV20-1 with TRBJ2-4, with 9 positions matching TRBD1. The CDR3 is 15 residues long. V was clipped by 6 bases and J by 2 bases; unmatched bases: 8. Germline V CDR1 and CDR2: DFQATT, SNEGSKA (reference sequence). The CDR3 here is CSAIQGAKTKNIQYF. As DNA, the CDR3 is TGCAGTGCGATACAGGGGGCTAAGACCAAAAACATTCAGTACTTC.